The present TCR beta chain was sequenced within a study of human T cells and chemical hapten exposure. As to time point: pre-sensitization, week 0. Specified treatment: therapeutic diphenylcyclopropenone sensitization with weekly scalp DPC. This clonotype turned up a few times. The CDR3 covers 15 residues. Trimming removed 5 bases at V and 4 bases at J, with 17 bases between. TCRdb passed the RACE reads through MiXCR, listing each CDR3 protein once. This table holds approximately 370,000 distinct CDR3 sequences, 5.5% found once. The source of this sequence is a woman between 18 and 29 years old with alopecia areata. Some clones in this sample may be carry-over from other donors' samples. V usage is TRBV12-3 or TRBV12-4 and J usage is TRBJ2-5; possibly TRBD1 for D (5 bases). Source: whole blood, taken in connection with sensitization to the hapten diphenylcyclopropenone (DPC). The CDR3 bases are TGTGCCAGCAGTAAACAAGGGGCACCACGAGAGACCCAGTACTTC. Translating it yields CASSKQGAPRETQYF.